These T cell receptor beta chains were read from a single sample in a study of CD8 T cells in ankylosing spondylitis. TCRdb re-analysed the 5' RACE reads in MiXCR, keeping a single row per CDR3 protein. The sample includes 220,000 or so distinct CDR3 sequences, more than 9% of them seen just once. Sequencing was performed on blood, either unsorted or a sorted T cell fraction (not recorded which). These receptors were collected from a male donor with ankylosing spondylitis or in good health (not recorded which). CDR3s include the opening cysteine and the closing phenylalanine or tryptophan. The D gene is left open where the match is weak. Clone sizes are given selectively: once, few, many, or a class where the clone is expanded.

j_call | d_call | v_call | clone_size | cdr3_nt | cdr3_aa
TRBJ2-5 | NA | TRBV28 | many | TGTGCCAGCAGTTTCGCAGAGAGCAACCAAGAGACCCAGTACTTC | CASSFAESNQETQYF
TRBJ1-2 | NA | TRBV12-3/TRBV12-4 | few | TGTGCCAGCAGTCTACGGCCACGGGCCATTAACTATGGCTACACCTTC | CASSLRPRAINYGYTF
TRBJ1-4 | NA | TRBV11-2 | NA | TGTGCCAGCAGCTTATGGGGTCGGACTGAAAAACTGTTTTTT | CASSLWGRTEKLFF
TRBJ2-3 | NA | TRBV12-3/TRBV12-4 | NA | TGTGCCAGCAGTAACCGTTGGCTTGGGACAGATACGCAGTATTTT | CASSNRWLGTDTQYF
TRBJ2-2 | NA | TRBV7-9 | NA | TGTGCCAGCACGGAGGGGCGATCGAACACCGGGGAGCTGTTTTTT | CASTEGRSNTGELFF
TRBJ2-6 | TRBD1 | TRBV20-1 | few | TGCAGTGCTTATCCGGGACAGGCCGACTCTGGGGCCAACGTCCTGACTTTC | CSAYPGQADSGANVLTF
TRBJ1-2 | TRBD1 | TRBV5-1 | many | TGCGCCAGCAGCTTGGCACACGGGACAGCGCTGGGGGGCTACACCTTC | CASSLAHGTALGGYTF
TRBJ1-1 | NA | TRBV20-1 | many | TGCAGTGCTAGGTCGCAGGGGCGCTCGAACACTGAAGCTTTCTTT | CSARSQGRSNTEAFF
TRBJ2-5 | NA | TRBV7-2 | many | TGTGCCAGCAGCCCACCGAGGGGGTACCAAGAGACCCAGTACTTC | CASSPPRGYQETQYF
TRBJ2-1 | NA | TRBV5-1 | many | TGCGCCAGCAGCTTGTCAAACAATGAGCAGTTCTTC | CASSLSNNEQFF
TRBJ2-7 | NA | TRBV14 | few | TGTGCCAGCAGCCAAGCTTGGACCTACGAGCAGTACTTC | CASSQAWTYEQYF
TRBJ2-3 | TRBD2 | TRBV7-2 | many | TGTGCCAGCAGCTTAACGGGGGGGCCGGGAGATACGCAGTATTTT | CASSLTGGPGDTQYF
TRBJ2-1 | NA | TRBV5-1 | NA | TGCGCCAGCAGCTTAAGACAGTACAATGAGCAGTTCTTC | CASSLRQYNEQFF
TRBJ2-5 | NA | TRBV7-3 | once | TGTGCCAGCAGCTTCGGACAGAAACCCCAAGAGACCCGGTACTTC | CASSFGQKPQETRYF
TRBJ2-3 | TRBD2 | TRBV5-6 | many | TGTGCCAGCAGCCCGGCCCCCAGCGGGGGGATGGATACGCAGTATTTT | CASSPAPSGGMDTQYF
TRBJ2-4 | TRBD2 | TRBV7-2 | few | TGTGCCAGCGGCGCTAGCGGGGGCGGGAACATTCAGTACTTC | CASGASGGGNIQYF
TRBJ1-4 | NA | TRBV5-1 | few | TGCGCCAGCAGCTTGGGTGGTGGAGAAGAAAAACTGTTTTTT | CASSLGGGEEKLFF
TRBJ1-6 | NA | TRBV3-1 | many | TGTGCCAGCAGCCAAGGGCAGGGTTCCTATAATTCACCCCTCCACTTT | CASSQGQGSYNSPLHF
TRBJ2-2 | NA | TRBV7-2 | few | TGTGCCAGCAGCTTACTCGGAGGGACGAACACCGGGGAGCTGTTTTTT | CASSLLGGTNTGELFF
TRBJ1-2 | NA | TRBV6-2/TRBV6-3 | NA | TGTGCCAGCAGTTACTCGAGTGAGGGAGGCAGAAACTATGGCTACACCTTC | CASSYSSEGGRNYGYTF
TRBJ1-4 | NA | TRBV4-2 | few | TGTGCCAGCAGCCGTGCGGGGGCGGAAAAACTGTTTTTT | CASSRAGAEKLFF
TRBJ2-3 | TRBD1 | TRBV19 | NA | TGTGCCAGTAAGGGACAGGGGCGCGGCGCAGGCACAGATACGCAGTATTTT | CASKGQGRGAGTDTQYF
TRBJ2-3 | TRBD2 | TRBV7-2 | few | TGTGCCAGCAGCCTAATAGCGGGGGGAAGCACAGATACGCAGTATTTT | CASSLIAGGSTDTQYF
TRBJ2-7 | NA | TRBV7-2 | NA | TGTGCCAGCAGCTTGGAAGAGGGGTTAGGGTCCTACGAGCAGTACTTC | CASSLEEGLGSYEQYF
TRBJ2-5 | TRBD1 | TRBV7-8 | many | TGTGCCAGCAGCTTGGCCGGGACAGGGAACACCCAGTACTTC | CASSLAGTGNTQYF
TRBJ2-5 | NA | TRBV6-1 | NA | TGTGCCAGCAGTGAAGGGGACTTTGTTCAAGAGACCCAGTACTTC | CASSEGDFVQETQYF
TRBJ1-5 | TRBD1 | TRBV28 | many | TGTGCCAGCAGAACACAGGGGGCAGATCAGCCCCAGCATTTT | CASRTQGADQPQHF
TRBJ1-3 | NA | TRBV7-2 | many | TGTGCCAGCAGCCCGGGGAAATCTGGAAACACCATATATTTT | CASSPGKSGNTIYF
TRBJ1-1 | NA | TRBV5-1 | many | TGCGCCAGCAGCTTGGATGCGCTAGCTGAAGCTTTCTTT | CASSLDALAEAFF
TRBJ1-5 | NA | TRBV12-3/TRBV12-4 | NA | TGTGCCAGCAGCACAGGGTTTAGCAATCAGTCCCAGCGTTTT | CASSTGFSNQSQRF
TRBJ1-1 | NA | TRBV7-9 | many | TGTGCCAGCAGCTTAGAGCCAGCCGTGGGGACTGAAGCTTTCTTT | CASSLEPAVGTEAFF
TRBJ1-6 | NA | TRBV7-9 | many | TGTGCCAGCAGCTTTTGGCAGGCAACCTATAATTCACCCCTCCACTTT | CASSFWQATYNSPLHF
TRBJ1-1 | NA | TRBV20-1 | NA | TGCAGTGCCAAAGCAGGGAAGAACACTGAAGCTTTCTTT | CSAKAGKNTEAFF